The sequence of this T cell receptor (beta chain) was determined in a study of cytomegalovirus exposure and HLA in healthy donors. The CDR3 contains 16 residues. The V and J ends lost 1 base and 6 bases, in that order; junction bases with no gene match: 10. Germline V lookup: CDR1 SGHTA, CDR2 FQGNSA. It was with 60 Vbeta and 13 Jbeta primers that the PCR ran. Assay used: immunoSEQ multiplex PCR; TCRdb lists only in-frame clones, some missing. The table records 150,000 to 200,000 clones, over 80% of them present only once. This clonotype was sampled from a human donor in good health. Sequencing input: PBMCs. The rearrangement links TRBV7-2 to TRBJ1-2; the match to TRBD1 covers 8 bases. The CDR3: CASSLGSDRGSNGYTF. Here the CDR3 DNA reads TGTGCCAGCAGCTTAGGTAGCGACAGGGGATCGAATGGCTACACCTTC. Full variable domain (rest looked up from reference TRBV7-2 and TRBJ1-2): GAGVSQSPSNKVTEKGKDVELRCDPISGHTALYWYRQSLGQGLEFLIYFQGNSAPDKSGLPSDRFSAERTGGSVSTLTIQRTQQEDSAVYLCASSLGSDRGSNGYTFGSGTRLTVV.